This TCR beta chain was identified in a study of blood T cell repertoires in COVID-19 (dated by TCRdb to 2018 to 2020). Study-level background: Collaborator samples came from the United States, Italy and Spain and covered acute and convalescent phases of COVID-19. Deeply sampled blood TCRbeta repertoires from subjects exposed to, actively infected with, or recovered from COVID-19 were included in the dataset. Samples were obtained from the ongoing ImmuneRACE study (first 160 participants) and from approximately 1,200 subjects provided by 6 global collaborators. The material from the prospective study consisted of cDNA or gDNA derived from T cells, B-cell-depleted T cells, or PBMCs. Sample metadata almost always included a de-identified subject ID, COVID-19 status, age in years and sex. The repertoires were released in a freely available public database meant as a resource for research on the immune response to SARS-CoV-2. Where HLA class I and class II types were available, the types were taken from metadata supplied by the sample provider, not from assay-based typing.

TCRbeta CDR3 regions were amplified from genomic DNA by means of the immunoSEQ Assay, a bias-controlled multiplex PCR. For the original study's pipeline: Nucleated cell counts per sample were estimated from amplification of reference gene primers within the assay. Sequence reads were collapsed and filtered to measure the absolute abundance of every unique TCRbeta CDR3 rearrangement. Productive Simpson clonality was computed per sample as the square root of Simpson's diversity index over productive rearrangements. TCRdb holds this immuneACCESS table with in-frame rearrangements only. Some clones are missing; in checked studies, unresolved V genes explain under half, and the rest has no known cause. The DNA gave D and trimming, while V, J and clone size come from that table. This sample is represented by 150,000 to 200,000 clones; about four fifths of them were singletons. The ten largest clones take up around 8% of the sample.

Here is what the overall study found, with its caveats: The quantity of clinical and demographic metadata differed by source and by participant and was supplied without curation.

Collaborating institutions collected whole blood in K2EDTA tubes following their own protocols. For TCRbeta analysis, collaborators shipped samples as frozen whole blood, isolated PBMCs, or DNA extracted from either of those sample types. Concerning this clone: The clone's antigen remains unknown. Base qualities were left out, and no much larger clone turns up one base away.

The receptor was isolated from an older woman with acute or convalescent COVID-19. The sample taken for sequencing was peripheral blood.

The nucleotide sequence is TGTGCCACCAGCAGTATCAGGGTTAACTATGGCTACACCTTC. This gives the protein CATSSIRVNYGYTF. This chain joins TRBV15 to TRBJ1-2; TRBD1 is possibly the D segment (5 matching bases). Trimming at the junction amounts to 3 bases on V and 1 base on J, and the germline ends lie 9 bases apart. Looking up the germline V gene (reference sequence) yields CDR1 LNHNV and CDR2 YYDKDF. Including the terminal cysteine and phenylalanine, the CDR3 comprises 14 residues. The only DNA kept is the CDR3, 42 bases in frame from the first base.